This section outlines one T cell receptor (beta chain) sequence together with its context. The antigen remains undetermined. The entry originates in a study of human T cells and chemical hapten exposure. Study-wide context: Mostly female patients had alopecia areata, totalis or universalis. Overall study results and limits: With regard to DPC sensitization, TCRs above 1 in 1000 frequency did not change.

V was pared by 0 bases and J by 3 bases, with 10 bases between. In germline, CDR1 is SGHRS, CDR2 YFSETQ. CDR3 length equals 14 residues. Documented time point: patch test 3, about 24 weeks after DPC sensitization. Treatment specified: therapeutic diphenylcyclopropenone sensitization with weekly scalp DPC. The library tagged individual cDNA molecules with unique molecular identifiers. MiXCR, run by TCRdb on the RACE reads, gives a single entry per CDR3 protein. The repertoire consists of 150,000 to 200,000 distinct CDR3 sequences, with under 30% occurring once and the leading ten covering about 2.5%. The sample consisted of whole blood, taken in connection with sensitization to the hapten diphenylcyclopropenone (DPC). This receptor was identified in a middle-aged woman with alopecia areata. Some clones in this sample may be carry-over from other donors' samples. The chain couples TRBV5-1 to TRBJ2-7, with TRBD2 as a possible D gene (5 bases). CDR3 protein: CASSLVTRVYEQYF. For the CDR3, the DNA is TGCGCCAGCAGCTTGGTCACTAGAGTCTACGAGCAGTACTTC.